This T cell receptor (beta chain) derives from a study of radiotherapy plus CTLA-4 blockade in lung cancer. Study summary: Among all patients, 18% showed objective responses, while roughly 31% had disease control.

Data came from immunoSEQ multiplex PCR; TCRdb stores just in-frame clones and leaves some out. The sample shows around 120,000 clones, just under 80% of them seen only once. The germline CDR1 and CDR2 sequences are SGHRS and YFSETQ. Trimming pared 4 bases from V and 2 bases from J, leaving 12 bases between. CDR3 length: 15 residues. Broader study findings: Once radiotherapy plus ipilimumab had been given, TCR clones derived from tumor expanded in blood. The best prediction of response reportedly came from early blood T cell clone dynamics, with interferon-beta.

Details on this clone: As yet, its antigen is unknown.

The clonotype originates from a human donor with non-small cell lung cancer who had a partial response to radiotherapy plus ipilimumab. The gene calls are TRBV5-1 and TRBJ2-2; possible D gene TRBD1, 5 bases. The input for sequencing was peripheral blood, taken from a patient treated with radiotherapy plus ipilimumab. In DNA, the CDR3 is TGCGCCAGCAGCATCAGGGTCGATAACACCGGGGAGCTGTTTTTT. It encodes CASSIRVDNTGELFF.